This TCR beta chain was profiled in a study of spatial heterogeneity in lung cancer. Overall study context: The average count in raw reads for each unique TCR and UMI combination exceeded nine appearances.

This clonotype has more than one count but fewer than ten. The antigen is undetermined. Study-level results: The appearance of ubiquitous expanded tumor TCRs in blood was greater at resection than follow-up.

The CDR3 is 17 amino acids. The junction had 17 bases not matched to a gene; V was cut back by 2 bases and J by 10 bases. In germline, CDR1 is DFQATT, CDR2 SNEGSKA (reference sequence). TCRdb re-derived calls from the 5' RACE reads in MiXCR, one entry per CDR3 protein. The sample shows tens of thousands of distinct CDR3 sequences, roughly 7.5% of them seen only once. Time point denoted: sample taken at primary tumor resection. Whole RNA was taken from tumor, nontumor lung or frozen PBMC; it was then sequenced unsorted. The donor population consisted of some 72 patients with untreated, early-stage non-small cell lung cancer.

V is TRBV20-1 and J is TRBJ2-1; 10 bases fit TRBD1. Sequences were derived from PBMCs, sampled at surgery. The sequence was obtained from a female donor with early-stage non-small cell lung cancer. CDR3 DNA sequence: TGCAGTGCTAGACCTATAGGTCTGACAGGGGGCTCGGTCGAGCAGTTCTTC. It translates to CSARPIGLTGGSVEQFF.